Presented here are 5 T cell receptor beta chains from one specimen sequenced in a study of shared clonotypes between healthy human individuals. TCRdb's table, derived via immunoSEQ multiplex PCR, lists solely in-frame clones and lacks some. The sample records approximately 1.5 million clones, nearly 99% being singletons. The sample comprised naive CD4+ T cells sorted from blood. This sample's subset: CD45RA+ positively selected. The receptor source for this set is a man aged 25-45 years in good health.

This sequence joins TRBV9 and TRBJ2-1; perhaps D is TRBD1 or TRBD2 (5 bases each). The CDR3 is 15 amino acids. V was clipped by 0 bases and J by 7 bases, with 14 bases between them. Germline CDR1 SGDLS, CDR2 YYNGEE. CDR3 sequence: CASSVAGTKGNEQFF. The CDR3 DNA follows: TGTGCCAGCAGCGTAGCCGGGACCAAAGGGAATGAGCAGTTCTTC.

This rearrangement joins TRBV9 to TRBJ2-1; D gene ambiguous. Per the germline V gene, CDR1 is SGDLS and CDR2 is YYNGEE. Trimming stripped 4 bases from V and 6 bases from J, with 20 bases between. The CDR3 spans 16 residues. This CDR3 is CASSIYSEAQLNEQFF. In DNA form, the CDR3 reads TGTGCCAGCAGCATCTACAGCGAGGCCCAACTCAATGAGCAGTTCTTC.

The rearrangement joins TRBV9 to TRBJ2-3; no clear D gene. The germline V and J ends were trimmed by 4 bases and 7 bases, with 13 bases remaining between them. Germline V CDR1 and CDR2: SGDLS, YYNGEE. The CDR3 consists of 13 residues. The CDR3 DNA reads TGTGCCAGCAGCTCGAGTTTTTCACATACGCAGTATTTT. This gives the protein CASSSSFSHTQYF.

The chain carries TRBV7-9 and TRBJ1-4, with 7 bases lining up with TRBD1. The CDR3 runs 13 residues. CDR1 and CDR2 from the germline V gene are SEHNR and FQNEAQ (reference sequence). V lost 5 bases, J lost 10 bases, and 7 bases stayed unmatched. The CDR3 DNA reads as TGTGCCAGCAGCATAGACAGGGCCGGAAAACTGTTTTTT. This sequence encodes CASSIDRAGKLFF.

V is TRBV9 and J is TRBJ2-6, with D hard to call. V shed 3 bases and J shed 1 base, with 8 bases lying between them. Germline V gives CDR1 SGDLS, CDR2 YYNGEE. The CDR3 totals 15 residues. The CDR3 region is CASSAPGSGANVLTF. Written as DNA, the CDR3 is TGTGCCAGCAGCGCCCCGGGTTCTGGGGCCAACGTCCTGACTTTC.